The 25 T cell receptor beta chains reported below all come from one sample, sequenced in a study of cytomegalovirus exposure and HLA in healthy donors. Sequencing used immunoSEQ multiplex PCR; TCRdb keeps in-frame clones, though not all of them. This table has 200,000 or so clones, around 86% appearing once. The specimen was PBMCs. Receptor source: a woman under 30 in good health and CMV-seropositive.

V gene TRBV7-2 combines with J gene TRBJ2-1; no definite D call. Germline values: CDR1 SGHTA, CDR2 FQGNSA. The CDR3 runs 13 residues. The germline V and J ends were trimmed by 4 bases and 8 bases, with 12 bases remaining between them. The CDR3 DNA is TGTGCCAGCAGCTCCCCGGTCTCGGATGAGCAGTTCTTC. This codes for CASSSPVSDEQFF. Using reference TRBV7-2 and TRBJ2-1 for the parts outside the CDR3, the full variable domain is GAGVSQSPSNKVTEKGKDVELRCDPISGHTALYWYRQSLGQGLEFLIYFQGNSAPDKSGLPSDRFSAERTGGSVSTLTIQRTQQEDSAVYLCASSSPVSDEQFFGPGTRLTVL.

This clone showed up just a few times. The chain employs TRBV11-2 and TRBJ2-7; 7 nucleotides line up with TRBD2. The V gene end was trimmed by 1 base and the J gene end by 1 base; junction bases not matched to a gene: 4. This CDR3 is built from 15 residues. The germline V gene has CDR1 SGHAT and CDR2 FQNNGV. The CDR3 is CASSLGLAVSYEQYF. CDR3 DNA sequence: TGTGCCAGCAGCTTAGGTCTAGCGGTGTCCTACGAGCAGTACTTC. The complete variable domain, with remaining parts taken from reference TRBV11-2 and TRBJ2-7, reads EAGVAQSPRYKIIEKRQSVAFWCNPISGHATLYWYQQILGQGPKLLIQFQNNGVVDDSQLPKDRFSAERLKGVDSTLKIQPAKLEDSAVYLCASSLGLAVSYEQYFGPGTRLTVT.

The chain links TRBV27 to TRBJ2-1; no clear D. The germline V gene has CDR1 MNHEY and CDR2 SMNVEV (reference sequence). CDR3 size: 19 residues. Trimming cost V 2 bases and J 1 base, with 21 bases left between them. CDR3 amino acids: CASSLKAAPHLRSYNEQFF. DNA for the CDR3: TGTGCCAGCAGTTTAAAGGCGGCTCCGCACCTGCGTTCCTACAATGAGCAGTTCTTC.

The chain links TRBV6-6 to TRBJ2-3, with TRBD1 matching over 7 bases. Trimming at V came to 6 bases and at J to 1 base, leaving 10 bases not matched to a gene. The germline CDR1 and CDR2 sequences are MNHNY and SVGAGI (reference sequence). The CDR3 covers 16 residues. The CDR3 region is CASRISSGTGTDTQYF. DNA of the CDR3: TGTGCCAGCAGAATCTCCTCCGGGACAGGCACAGATACGCAGTATTTT.

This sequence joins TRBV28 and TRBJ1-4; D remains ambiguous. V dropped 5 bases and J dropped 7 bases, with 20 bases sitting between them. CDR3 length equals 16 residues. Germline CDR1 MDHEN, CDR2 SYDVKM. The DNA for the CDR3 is TGTGCCAGCAGTCCCCCCGGTAGTCGGGGTGGTGAAAAACTGTTTTTT. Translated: CASSPPGSRGGEKLFF.

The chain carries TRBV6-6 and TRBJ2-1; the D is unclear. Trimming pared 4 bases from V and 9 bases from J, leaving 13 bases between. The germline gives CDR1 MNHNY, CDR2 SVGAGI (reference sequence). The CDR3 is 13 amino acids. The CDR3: CASSSSSAGEQFF. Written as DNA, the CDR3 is TGTGCCAGCAGTTCTTCTAGTGCTGGTGAGCAGTTCTTC.

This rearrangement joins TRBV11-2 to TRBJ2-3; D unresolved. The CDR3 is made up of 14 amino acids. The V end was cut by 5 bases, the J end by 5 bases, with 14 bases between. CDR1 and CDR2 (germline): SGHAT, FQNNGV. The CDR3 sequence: CASSPLAPGDTQYF. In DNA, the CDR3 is TGTGCCAGCAGCCCTCTCGCGCCCGGAGATACGCAGTATTTT. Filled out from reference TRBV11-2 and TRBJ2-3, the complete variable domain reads EAGVAQSPRYKIIEKRQSVAFWCNPISGHATLYWYQQILGQGPKLLIQFQNNGVVDDSQLPKDRFSAERLKGVDSTLKIQPAKLEDSAVYLCASSPLAPGDTQYFGPGTRLTVL.

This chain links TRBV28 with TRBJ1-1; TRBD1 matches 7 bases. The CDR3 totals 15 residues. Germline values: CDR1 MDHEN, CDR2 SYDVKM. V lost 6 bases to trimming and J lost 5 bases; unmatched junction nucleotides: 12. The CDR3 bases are TGTGCCAGCAGCTCACTCGGGACAGACGGGACTGAAGCTTTCTTT. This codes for CASSSLGTDGTEAFF.

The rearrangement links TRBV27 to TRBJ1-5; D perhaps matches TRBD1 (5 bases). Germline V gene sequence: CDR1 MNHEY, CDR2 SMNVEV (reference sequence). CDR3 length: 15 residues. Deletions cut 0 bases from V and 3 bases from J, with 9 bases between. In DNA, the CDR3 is TGTGCCAGCAGTTTATCTGGACACATCAATCAGCCCCAGCATTTT. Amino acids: CASSLSGHINQPQHF.

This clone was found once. In DNA, the CDR3 is TGTGCCAGCAGTCGGACTGGACTCCGGGTGGCCAAAAACATTCAGTACTTC. This encodes CASSRTGLRVAKNIQYF. This chain uses TRBV7-9 with TRBJ2-4; possibly TRBD2 for D (5 bases). Germline CDR1 and CDR2: SEHNR and FQNEAQ (reference sequence). This CDR3 spans 17 amino acids. V lost 6 bases, J lost 1 base, and 19 bases lay in between. Variable domain in full (rest from reference TRBV7-9 and TRBJ2-4): DTGVSQNPRHKITKRGQNVTFRCDPISEHNRLYWYRQTLGQGPEFLTYFQNEAQLEKSRLLSDRFSAERPKGSFSTLEIQRTEQGDSAMYLCASSRTGLRVAKNIQYFGAGTRLSVL.

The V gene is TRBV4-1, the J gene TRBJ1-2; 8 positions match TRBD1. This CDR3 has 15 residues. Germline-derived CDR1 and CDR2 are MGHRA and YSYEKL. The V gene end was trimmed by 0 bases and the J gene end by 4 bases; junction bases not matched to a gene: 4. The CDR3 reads CASSQEQGATYGYTF. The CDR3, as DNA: TGCGCCAGCAGCCAAGAGCAGGGGGCGACCTATGGCTACACCTTC.

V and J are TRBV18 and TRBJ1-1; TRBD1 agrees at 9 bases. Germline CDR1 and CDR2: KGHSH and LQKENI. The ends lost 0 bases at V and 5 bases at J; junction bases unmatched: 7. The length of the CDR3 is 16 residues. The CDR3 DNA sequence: TGTGCCAGCTCACCACCGGGACAGGGATATGGTACTGAAGCTTTCTTT. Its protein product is CASSPPGQGYGTEAFF.

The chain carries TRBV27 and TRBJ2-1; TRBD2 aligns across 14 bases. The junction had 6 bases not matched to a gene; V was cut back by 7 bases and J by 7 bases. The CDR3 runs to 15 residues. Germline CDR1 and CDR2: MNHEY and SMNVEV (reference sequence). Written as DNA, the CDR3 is TGTGCCAGCAAGCGGGGGACTAGCGGGAGTAATGAGCAGTTCTTC. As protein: CASKRGTSGSNEQFF.

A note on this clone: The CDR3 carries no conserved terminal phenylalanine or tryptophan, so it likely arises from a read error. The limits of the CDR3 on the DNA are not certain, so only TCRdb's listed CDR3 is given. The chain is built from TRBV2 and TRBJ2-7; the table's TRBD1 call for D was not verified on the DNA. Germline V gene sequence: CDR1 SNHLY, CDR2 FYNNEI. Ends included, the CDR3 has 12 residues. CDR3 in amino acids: CASSWGRDSQSL.

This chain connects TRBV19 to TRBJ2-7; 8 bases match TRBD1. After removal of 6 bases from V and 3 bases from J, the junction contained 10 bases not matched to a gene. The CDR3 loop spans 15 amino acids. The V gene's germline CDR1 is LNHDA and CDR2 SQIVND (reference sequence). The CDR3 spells CASSPNADRGYEQYF. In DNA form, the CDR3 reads TGTGCCAGTAGCCCAAACGCCGACAGGGGCTACGAGCAGTACTTC.

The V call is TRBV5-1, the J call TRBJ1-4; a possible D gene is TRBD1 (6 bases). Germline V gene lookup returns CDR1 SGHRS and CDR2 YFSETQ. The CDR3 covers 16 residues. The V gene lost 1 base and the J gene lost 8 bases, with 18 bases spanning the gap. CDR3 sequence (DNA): TGCGCCAGCAGCTTGACCTACAGGGTAGGGCAGGAAAAACTGTTTTTT. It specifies CASSLTYRVGQEKLFF.

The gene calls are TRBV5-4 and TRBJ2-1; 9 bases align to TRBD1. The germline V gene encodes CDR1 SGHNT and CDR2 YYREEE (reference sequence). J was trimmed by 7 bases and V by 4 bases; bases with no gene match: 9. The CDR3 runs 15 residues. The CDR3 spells CASSPPTGGGNEQFF. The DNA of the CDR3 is TGTGCCAGCAGCCCCCCCACAGGGGGCGGGAATGAGCAGTTCTTC.

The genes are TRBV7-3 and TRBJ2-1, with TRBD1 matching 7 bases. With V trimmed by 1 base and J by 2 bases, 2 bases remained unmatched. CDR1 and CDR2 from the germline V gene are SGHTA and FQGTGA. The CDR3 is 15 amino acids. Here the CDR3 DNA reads TGTGCCAGCAGCTTAAGTCAGGGGGCCTACAATGAGCAGTTCTTC. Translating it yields CASSLSQGAYNEQFF.

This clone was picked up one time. Here the CDR3 DNA reads TGTGCCAGCTCACCACGAACAGGACAGCAAGAGACCCAGTACTTC. Amino acids: CASSPRTGQQETQYF. V is TRBV18 and J is TRBJ2-5; TRBD1 might be the D (6 bases). The CDR3 loop spans 15 amino acids. Per the germline V gene, CDR1 is KGHSH and CDR2 is LQKENI. Trimming stripped 1 base from V and 2 bases from J, with 11 bases between.

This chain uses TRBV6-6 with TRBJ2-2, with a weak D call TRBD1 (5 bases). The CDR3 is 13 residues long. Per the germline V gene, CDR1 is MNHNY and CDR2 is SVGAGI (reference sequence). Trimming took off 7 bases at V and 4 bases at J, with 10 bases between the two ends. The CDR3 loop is CASTKTATGELFF. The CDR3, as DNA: TGTGCCAGCACTAAGACAGCCACCGGGGAGCTGTTTTTT.

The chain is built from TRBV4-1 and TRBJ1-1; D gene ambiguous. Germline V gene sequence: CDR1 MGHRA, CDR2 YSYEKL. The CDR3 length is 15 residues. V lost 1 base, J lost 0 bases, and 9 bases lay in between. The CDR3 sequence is CASSQGSPVNTEAFF. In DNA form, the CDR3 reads TGCGCCAGCAGCCAAGGATCCCCGGTGAACACTGAAGCTTTCTTT.

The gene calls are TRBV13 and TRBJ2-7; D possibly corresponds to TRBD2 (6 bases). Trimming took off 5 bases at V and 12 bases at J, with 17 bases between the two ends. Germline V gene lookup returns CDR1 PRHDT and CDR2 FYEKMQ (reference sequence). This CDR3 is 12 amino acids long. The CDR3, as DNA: TGTGCCAGCAGCCAGCAGGAGGGCAAGACGTACTTC. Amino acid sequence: CASSQQEGKTYF.

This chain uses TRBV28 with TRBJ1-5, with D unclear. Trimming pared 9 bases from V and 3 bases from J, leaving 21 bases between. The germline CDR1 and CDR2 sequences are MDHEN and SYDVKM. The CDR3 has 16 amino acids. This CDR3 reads CASSRGVITPNQPQHF. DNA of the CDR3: TGTGCCAGTTCCCGCGGGGTAATTACCCCCAATCAGCCCCAGCATTTT. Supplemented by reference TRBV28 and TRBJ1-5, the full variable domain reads DVKVTQSSRYLVKRTGEKVFLECVQDMDHENMFWYRQDPGLGLRLIYFSYDVKMKEKGDIPEGYSVSREKKERFSLILESASTNQTSMYLCASSRGVITPNQPQHFGDGTRLSIL.

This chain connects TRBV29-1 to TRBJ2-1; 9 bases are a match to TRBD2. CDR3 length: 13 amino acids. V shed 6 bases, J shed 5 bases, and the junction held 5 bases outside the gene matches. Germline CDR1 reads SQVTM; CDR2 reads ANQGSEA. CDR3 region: CSVMLAGHNEQFF. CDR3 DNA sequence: TGCAGCGTCATGCTAGCGGGGCACAATGAGCAGTTCTTC.

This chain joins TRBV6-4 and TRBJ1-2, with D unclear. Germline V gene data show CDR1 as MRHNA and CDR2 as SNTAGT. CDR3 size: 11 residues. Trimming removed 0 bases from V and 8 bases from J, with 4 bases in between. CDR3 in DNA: TGTGCCAGCAGTGACTCCAGGGGCTACACCTTC. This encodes CASSDSRGYTF.